This T cell receptor beta chain was observed in a study of control samples from healthy donors and cancer patients. The assay was immunoSEQ multiplex PCR, and TCRdb's table has in-frame clones only and misses some. The sample contains about 170,000 clones, around 88% of which appear only once. V shed 1 base and J shed 9 bases, with 11 bases lying between them. Per germline, CDR1 LGHNT and CDR2 FRNRAP. The CDR3 length is 13 residues. Sequencing input: blood. This TCR was recovered from a woman between 25 and 40 years old in good health. This chain connects TRBV12-5 to TRBJ2-3; D remains unclear. CDR3 amino acids: CASGLETTTTQYF. The CDR3 region has the DNA TGTGCTAGTGGTTTGGAAACTACCACAACGCAGTATTTT.